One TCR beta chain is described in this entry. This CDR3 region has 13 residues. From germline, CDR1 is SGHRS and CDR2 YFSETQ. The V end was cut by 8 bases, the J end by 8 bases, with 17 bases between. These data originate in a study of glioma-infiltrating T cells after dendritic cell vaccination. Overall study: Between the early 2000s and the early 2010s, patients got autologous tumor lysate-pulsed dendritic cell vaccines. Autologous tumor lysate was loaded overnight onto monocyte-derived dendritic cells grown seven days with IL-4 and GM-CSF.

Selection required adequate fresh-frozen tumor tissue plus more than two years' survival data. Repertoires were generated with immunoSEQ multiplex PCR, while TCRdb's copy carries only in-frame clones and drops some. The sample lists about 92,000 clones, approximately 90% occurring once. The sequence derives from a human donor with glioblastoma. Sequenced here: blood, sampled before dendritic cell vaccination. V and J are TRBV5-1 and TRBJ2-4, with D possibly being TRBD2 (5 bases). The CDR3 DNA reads TGCGCCAGTGGGAGCCGAGGCGGGCACATTCAGTACTTC. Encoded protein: CASGSRGGHIQYF.